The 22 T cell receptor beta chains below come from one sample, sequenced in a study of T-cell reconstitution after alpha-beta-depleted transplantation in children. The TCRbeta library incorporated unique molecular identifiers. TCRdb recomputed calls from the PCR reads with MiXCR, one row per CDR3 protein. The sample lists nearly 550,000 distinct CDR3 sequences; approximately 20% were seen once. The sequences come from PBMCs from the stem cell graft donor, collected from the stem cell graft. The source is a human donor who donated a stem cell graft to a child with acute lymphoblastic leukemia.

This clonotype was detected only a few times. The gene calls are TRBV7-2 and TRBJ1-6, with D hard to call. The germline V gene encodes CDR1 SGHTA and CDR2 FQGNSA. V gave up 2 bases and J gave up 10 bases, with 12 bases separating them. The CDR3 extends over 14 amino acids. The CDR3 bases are TGTGCCAGCAGCTTAAGTGTGTTGCGGTCACCCCTCCACTTT. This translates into CASSLSVLRSPLHF.

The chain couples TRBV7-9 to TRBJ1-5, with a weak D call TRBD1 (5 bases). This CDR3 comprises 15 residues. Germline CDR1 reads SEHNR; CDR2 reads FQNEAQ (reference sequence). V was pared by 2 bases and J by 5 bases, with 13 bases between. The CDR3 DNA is TGTGCCAGCAGCTTATCCCCTGGGGGGGATCAGCCCCAGCATTTT. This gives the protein CASSLSPGGDQPQHF.

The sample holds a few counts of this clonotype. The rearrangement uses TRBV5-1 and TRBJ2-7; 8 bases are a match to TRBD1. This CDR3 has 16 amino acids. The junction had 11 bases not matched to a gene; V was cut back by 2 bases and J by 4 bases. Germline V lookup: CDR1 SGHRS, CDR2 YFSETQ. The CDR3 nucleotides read TGCGCCAGCAGCTTTCTTACAGGGGGGAAAGGATACGAGCAGTACTTC. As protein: CASSFLTGGKGYEQYF.

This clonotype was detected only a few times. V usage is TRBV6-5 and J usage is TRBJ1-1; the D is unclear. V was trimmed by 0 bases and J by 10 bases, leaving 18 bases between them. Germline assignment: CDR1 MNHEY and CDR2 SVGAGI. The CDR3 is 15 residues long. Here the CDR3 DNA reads TGTGCCAGCAGTTACTCGAGTGGGGTAAAGATCGGAGCTTTCTTT. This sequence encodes CASSYSSGVKIGAFF.

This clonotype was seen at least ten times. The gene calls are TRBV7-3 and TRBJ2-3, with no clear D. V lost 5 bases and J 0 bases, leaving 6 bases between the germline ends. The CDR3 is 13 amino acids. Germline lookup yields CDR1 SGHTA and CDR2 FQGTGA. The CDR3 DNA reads TGTGCCAGCAGCACGACTAGCACAGATACGCAGTATTTT. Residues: CASSTTSTDTQYF.

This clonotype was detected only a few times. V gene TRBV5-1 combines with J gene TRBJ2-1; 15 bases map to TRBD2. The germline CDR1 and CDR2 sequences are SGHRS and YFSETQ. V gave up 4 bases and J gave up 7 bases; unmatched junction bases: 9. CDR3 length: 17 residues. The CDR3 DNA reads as TGCGCCAGCAGCAGGACTAGCGGGAGGGCCGGGAGAAATGAGCAGTTCTTC. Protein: CASSRTSGRAGRNEQFF.

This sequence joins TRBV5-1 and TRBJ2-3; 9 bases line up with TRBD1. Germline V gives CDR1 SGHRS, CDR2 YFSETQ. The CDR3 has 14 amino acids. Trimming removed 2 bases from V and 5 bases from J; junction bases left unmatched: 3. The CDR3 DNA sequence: TGCGCCAGCAGCTTCGGACAGGGGTTAGATACGCAGTATTTT. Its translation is CASSFGQGLDTQYF.

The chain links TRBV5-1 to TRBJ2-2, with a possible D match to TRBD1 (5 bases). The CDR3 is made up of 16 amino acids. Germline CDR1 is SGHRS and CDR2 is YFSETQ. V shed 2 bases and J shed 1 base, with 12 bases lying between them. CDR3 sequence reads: CASSFGGRENTGELFF. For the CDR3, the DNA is TGCGCCAGCAGCTTCGGTGGCAGGGAGAACACCGGGGAGCTGTTTTTT.

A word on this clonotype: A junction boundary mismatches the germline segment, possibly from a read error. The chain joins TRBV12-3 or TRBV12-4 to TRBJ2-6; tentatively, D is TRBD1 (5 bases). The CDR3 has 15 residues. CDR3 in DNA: TGTGCCAGCAGTTTAGGACTCGCTGGGGCCAACGGCCTGACTTTC. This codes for CASSLGLAGANGLTF.

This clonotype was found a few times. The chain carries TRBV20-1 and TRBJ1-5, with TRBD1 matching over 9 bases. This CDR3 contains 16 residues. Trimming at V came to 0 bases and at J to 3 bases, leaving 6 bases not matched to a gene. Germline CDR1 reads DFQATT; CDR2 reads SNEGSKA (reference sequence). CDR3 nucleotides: TGCAGTGCTAGAGATCGGGGACAGGGCTACAATCAGCCCCAGCATTTT. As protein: CSARDRGQGYNQPQHF.

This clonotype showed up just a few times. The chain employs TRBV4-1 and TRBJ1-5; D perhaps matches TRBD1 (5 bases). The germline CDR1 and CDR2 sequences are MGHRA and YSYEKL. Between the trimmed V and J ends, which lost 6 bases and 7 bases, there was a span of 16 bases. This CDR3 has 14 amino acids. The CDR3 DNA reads TGCGCCAGCAGAGAAACAGGTCGGGGGCAGCCCCAGCATTTT. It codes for CASRETGRGQPQHF.

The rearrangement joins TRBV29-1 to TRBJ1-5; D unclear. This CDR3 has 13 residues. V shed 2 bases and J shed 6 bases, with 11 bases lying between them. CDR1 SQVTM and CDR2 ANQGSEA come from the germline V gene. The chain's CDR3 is CSVEQDRGQPQHF. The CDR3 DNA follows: TGCAGCGTTGAACAGGACCGGGGTCAGCCCCAGCATTTT.

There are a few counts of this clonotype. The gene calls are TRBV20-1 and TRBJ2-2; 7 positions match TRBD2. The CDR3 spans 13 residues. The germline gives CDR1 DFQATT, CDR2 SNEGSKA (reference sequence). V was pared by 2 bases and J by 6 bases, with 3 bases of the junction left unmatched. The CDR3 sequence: CSARRTSSGELFF. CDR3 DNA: TGCAGTGCTAGAAGGACTAGTTCCGGGGAGCTGTTTTTT.

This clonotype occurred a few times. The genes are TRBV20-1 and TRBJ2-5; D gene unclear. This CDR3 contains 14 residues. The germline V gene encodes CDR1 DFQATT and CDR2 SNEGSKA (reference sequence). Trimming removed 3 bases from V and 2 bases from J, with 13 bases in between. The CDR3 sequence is CSASPPVGQETQYF. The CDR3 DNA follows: TGCAGTGCTAGCCCCCCCGTCGGGCAAGAGACCCAGTACTTC.

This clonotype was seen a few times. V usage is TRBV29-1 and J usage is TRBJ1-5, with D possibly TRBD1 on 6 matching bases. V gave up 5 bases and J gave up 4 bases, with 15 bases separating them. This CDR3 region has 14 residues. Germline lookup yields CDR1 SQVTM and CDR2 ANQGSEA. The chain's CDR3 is CSVQLTGLNQPQHF. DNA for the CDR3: TGCAGCGTTCAATTGACAGGTCTAAATCAGCCCCAGCATTTT. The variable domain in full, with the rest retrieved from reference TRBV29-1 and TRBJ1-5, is SAVISQKPSRDICQRGTSLTIQCQVDSQVTMMFWYRQQPGQSLTLIATANQGSEATYESGFVIDKFPISRPNLTFSTLTVSNMSPEDSSIYLCSVQLTGLNQPQHFGDGTRLSIL.

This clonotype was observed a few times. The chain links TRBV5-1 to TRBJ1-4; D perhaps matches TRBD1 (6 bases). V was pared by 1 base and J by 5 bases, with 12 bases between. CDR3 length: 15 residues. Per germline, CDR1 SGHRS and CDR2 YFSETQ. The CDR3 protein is CASSLYGGENEKLFF. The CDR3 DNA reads TGCGCCAGCAGCTTGTACGGGGGCGAAAATGAAAAACTGTTTTTT.

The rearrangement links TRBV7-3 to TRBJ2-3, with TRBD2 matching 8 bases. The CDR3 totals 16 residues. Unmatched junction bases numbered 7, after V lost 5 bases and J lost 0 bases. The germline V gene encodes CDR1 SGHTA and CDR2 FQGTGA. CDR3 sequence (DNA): TGTGCCAGCAGCCCACAGCGGGGGCATAGCACAGATACGCAGTATTTT. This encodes CASSPQRGHSTDTQYF.

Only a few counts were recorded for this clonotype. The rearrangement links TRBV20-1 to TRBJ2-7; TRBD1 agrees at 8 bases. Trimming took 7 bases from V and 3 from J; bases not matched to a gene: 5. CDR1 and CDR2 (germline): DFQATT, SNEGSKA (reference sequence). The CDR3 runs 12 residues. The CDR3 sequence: CSEQGEGYEQYF. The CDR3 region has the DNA TGCAGTGAACAGGGGGAAGGCTACGAGCAGTACTTC.

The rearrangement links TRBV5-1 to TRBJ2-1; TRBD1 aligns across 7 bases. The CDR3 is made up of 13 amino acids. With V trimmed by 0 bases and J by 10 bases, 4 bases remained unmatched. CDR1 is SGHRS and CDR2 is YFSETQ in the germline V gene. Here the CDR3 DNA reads TGCGCCAGCAGCTTGGTGACAGGGTTCGAGCAGTTCTTC. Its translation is CASSLVTGFEQFF.

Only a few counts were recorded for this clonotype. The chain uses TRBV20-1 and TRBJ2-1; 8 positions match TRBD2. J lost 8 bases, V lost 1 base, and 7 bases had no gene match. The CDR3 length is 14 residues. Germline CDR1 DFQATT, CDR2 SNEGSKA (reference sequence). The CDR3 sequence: CSARASGGWDEQFF. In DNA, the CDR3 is TGCAGTGCTAGAGCGAGCGGGGGCTGGGATGAGCAGTTCTTC.

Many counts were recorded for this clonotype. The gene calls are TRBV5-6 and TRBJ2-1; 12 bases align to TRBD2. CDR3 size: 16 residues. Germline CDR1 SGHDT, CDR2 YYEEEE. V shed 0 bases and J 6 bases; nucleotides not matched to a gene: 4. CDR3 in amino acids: CASSLGLAGVSNEQFF. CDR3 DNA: TGTGCCAGCAGCTTGGGACTAGCGGGAGTTAGCAATGAGCAGTTCTTC.

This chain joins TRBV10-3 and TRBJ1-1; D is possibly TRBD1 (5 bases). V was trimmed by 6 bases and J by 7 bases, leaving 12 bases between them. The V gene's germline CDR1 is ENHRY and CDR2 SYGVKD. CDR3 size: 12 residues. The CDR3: CAIRGRGFEAFF. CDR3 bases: TGTGCCATCAGGGGTAGGGGATTTGAAGCTTTCTTT.